This TCR beta chain emerged from a study of blood T cell repertoires in COVID-19. The repertoire was sequenced with immunoSEQ multiplex PCR; TCRdb's copy has only in-frame clones and lacks some. Among 200,000 or so clones listed, roughly 85% were seen once. Looked up from germline, CDR1 is MNHEY and CDR2 is SMNVEV (reference sequence). The CDR3 extends over 14 amino acids. The V and J ends lost 8 bases and 6 bases, in that order; junction bases with no gene match: 4. This sequence originates from a woman in her twenties or thirties with acute or convalescent COVID-19. V is TRBV27 and J is TRBJ2-2; TRBD2 matches 12 bases. The sample consisted of peripheral blood. CDR3 DNA: TGTGCCAGCTTGGGACTAGCGGGTTCCGGGGAGCTGTTTTTT. It encodes CASLGLAGSGELFF.